Below are 28 T cell receptor beta chains sequenced from a single sample in a study of early T cells in non-severe SARS-CoV-2 infection. TCRdb used MiXCR to reprocess the 5' RACE reads, holding one entry per CDR3 protein. The sample lists about 80,000 distinct CDR3 sequences; 4.5% to 6% were seen once. Material: whole blood, obtained at baseline. The receptors shown here come from an adult who was a healthcare worker with PCR-confirmed SARS-CoV-2 infection or an uninfected control (not recorded which).

This clonotype was seen repeatedly, ten times or more. CDR3 nucleotide sequence: TGTGCCAGCAGGCAATGGACAGGGGGCAATCAGCCCCAGCATTTT. It yields the protein CASRQWTGGNQPQHF. The genes are TRBV12-3 or TRBV12-4 and TRBJ1-5, with 9 positions matching TRBD1. V lost 6 bases and J lost 2; bases outside the gene matches: 5. The CDR3 runs to 15 residues.

This clonotype was counted many times. The chain combines TRBV6-5 with TRBJ2-2; D tentatively fits TRBD1 or TRBD2 (5 bases each). V was trimmed by 2 bases and J by 1 base, leaving 5 bases between them. Germline CDR1 and CDR2: MNHEY and SVGAGI. This CDR3 is built from 14 residues. CDR3 residues: CASSYGGNTGELFF. CDR3 nucleotide sequence: TGTGCCAGCAGTTACGGGGGGAACACCGGGGAGCTGTTTTTT.

This clonotype has a count of ten or more. The rearrangement links TRBV3-1 to TRBJ2-7, with a possible D match to TRBD1 (5 bases). Per the germline V gene, CDR1 is LGHDT and CDR2 is YNNKEL (reference sequence). V was shortened by 4 bases and J by 3 bases, with 13 bases between the two germline ends. This CDR3 has 14 amino acids. Here the CDR3 DNA reads TGTGCCAGCAGCCGACGGACAAAGGACTACGAGCAGTACTTC. Protein: CASSRRTKDYEQYF.

At least ten counts were recorded for this clonotype. This rearrangement joins TRBV11-2 to TRBJ2-7, with D uncertain. The CDR3 is 12 residues long. The germline V and J ends were trimmed by 2 bases and 3 bases, with 5 bases remaining between them. Germline values: CDR1 SGHAT, CDR2 FQNNGV. Written as DNA, the CDR3 is TGTGCCAGCAGCTTACGTGTCTACGAGCAGTACTTC. Translating it yields CASSLRVYEQYF.

The rearrangement uses TRBV20-1 and TRBJ2-5, with TRBD2 as a possible D gene (5 bases). V was cut by 0 bases and J by 2 bases, with 10 bases left in between. The CDR3 covers 14 residues. Germline CDR1 reads DFQATT; CDR2 reads SNEGSKA (reference sequence). The CDR3 region is CSARDEGRQETQYF. The CDR3 coding sequence is TGCAGTGCTAGAGATGAGGGCAGACAAGAGACCCAGTACTTC.

This chain uses TRBV3-1 with TRBJ2-2; 9 bases line up with TRBD1. This CDR3 is built from 19 residues. CDR1 and CDR2 (germline): LGHDT, YNNKEL (reference sequence). J gave up 4 bases and V 4 bases, and 16 bases lay outside the gene matches. The CDR3 nucleotides are TGTGCCAGCAGCCCCCGATTCCTCACAGGGGGCGCCGCCACCGGGGAGCTGTTTTTT. Protein product: CASSPRFLTGGAATGELFF.

This clonotype occurred a few times. V is TRBV10-3 and J is TRBJ1-5; D might be TRBD1 (5 bases). The CDR3 runs to 15 residues. The V gene's germline CDR1 is ENHRY and CDR2 SYGVKD. The V end was cut by 4 bases, the J end by 1 base, with 11 bases between. The CDR3 DNA is TGTGCCATCAGTGCCAGGGAAGGAAGCAATCAGCCCCAGCATTTT. It codes for CAISAREGSNQPQHF.

There are a few counts of this clonotype. The CDR3 loop reads CASSPDRFTDTQYF. The CDR3 nucleotides are TGTGCCAGCAGTCCCGACAGGTTCACAGATACGCAGTATTTT. The chain carries TRBV7-9 and TRBJ2-3; D is possibly TRBD1 (6 bases). Germline V gives CDR1 SEHNR, CDR2 FQNEAQ (reference sequence). V was pared by 6 bases and J by 2 bases, with 12 bases between. The length of the CDR3 is 14 residues.

This clonotype was counted between two and nine times. This chain connects TRBV12-3 or TRBV12-4 to TRBJ1-4; TRBD1 might be the D (5 bases). With 3 bases removed from V and 5 bases from J, the gap between germline ends came to 10 bases. The CDR3 length is 14 residues. The CDR3: CASSFSGTNEKLFF. In nucleotides, the CDR3 is TGTGCCAGCAGTTTTTCTGGGACGAATGAAAAACTGTTTTTT.

This clonotype has more than one count but fewer than ten. V gene TRBV5-1 combines with J gene TRBJ2-7; D perhaps matches TRBD1 (6 bases). Germline V gives CDR1 SGHRS, CDR2 YFSETQ. Trimming removed 1 base at V and 3 bases at J, with 11 bases between. The CDR3 runs 14 residues. The CDR3 is CASSLSGDNYEQYF. CDR3 in DNA: TGCGCCAGCAGCTTGTCAGGGGATAACTACGAGCAGTACTTC.

The chain couples TRBV30 to TRBJ1-1, with TRBD1 matching 8 bases. This CDR3 region has 14 residues. V shed 4 bases, J shed 0 bases, and the junction held 4 bases outside the gene matches. Looked up from germline, CDR1 is GTSNPN and CDR2 is SVGIG (reference sequence). In nucleotides, the CDR3 is TGTGCCTGGACTAAGGACAGGGTGAACACTGAAGCTTTCTTT. This gives the protein CAWTKDRVNTEAFF. Using reference TRBV30 and TRBJ1-1 for the parts outside the CDR3, the full variable domain is SQTIHQWPATLVQPVGSPLSLECTVEGTSNPNLYWYRQAAGRGLQLLFYSVGIGQISSEVPQNLSASRPQDRQFILSSKKLLLSDSGFYLCAWTKDRVNTEAFFGQGTRLTVV.

This clonotype was counted only a few times. V usage is TRBV10-3 and J usage is TRBJ1-4; 9 bases align to TRBD1. The length of the CDR3 is 13 residues. V was pared by 10 bases and J by 8 bases, with 8 bases of the junction left unmatched. Germline-derived CDR1 and CDR2 are ENHRY and SYGVKD. The CDR3 spells CATQQGAGEKLFF. Written as DNA, the CDR3 is TGTGCCACCCAACAGGGGGCTGGGGAAAAACTGTTTTTT.

This clonotype appeared a single time. A much bigger clone sits one base away, suggesting this may be a read error. V and J are TRBV5-6 and TRBJ1-1; 9 bases agree with TRBD1. This CDR3 has 16 amino acids. Germline V gene sequence: CDR1 SGHDT, CDR2 YYEEEE. Trimming cost V 5 bases and J 7 bases; bases outside gene matches: 15. The CDR3 region is CASRPARDRALVEAFF. The DNA of the CDR3 is TGTGCCAGCAGACCGGCCCGGGACAGGGCCCTCGTTGAAGCTTTCTTT.

V is TRBV29-1 and J is TRBJ2-1; TRBD2 is a possible D gene (5 bases). The CDR3 spans 15 residues. V was trimmed by 2 bases and J by 3 bases, leaving 14 bases between them. From germline, CDR1 is SQVTM and CDR2 ANQGSEA. CDR3 in amino acids: CSVERRSDLYNEQFF. The CDR3 DNA reads TGCAGCGTTGAACGGAGGTCCGACCTCTACAATGAGCAGTTCTTC.

On this clonotype itself: Germline is not matched at one junction end, which may reflect a read error. V usage is TRBV2 and J usage is TRBJ2-7; D is unclear. From germline, CDR1 is SNHLY and CDR2 FYNNEI. The CDR3 runs to 10 residues. The CDR3 region is CASSESHPHF. The CDR3 DNA reads as TGTGCCAGCAGTGAAAGCCATCCACACTTC.

The chain has TRBV11-2 and TRBJ2-5, with TRBD2 identical over 14 bases. V lost 3 bases to trimming and J lost 3 bases; unmatched junction nucleotides: 6. Germline CDR1 is SGHAT and CDR2 is FQNNGV. The CDR3 is 17 residues long. In DNA, the CDR3 is TGTGCCAGCAGCTTGGAGACTAGCGGGAGGGCCAAAGAGACCCAGTACTTC. It yields the protein CASSLETSGRAKETQYF.

The rearrangement joins TRBV7-6 to TRBJ1-2; maybe TRBD1 (6 bases). CDR3 length: 15 amino acids. CDR1 SGHVS and CDR2 FNYEAQ come from the germline V gene. The V end was cut by 1 base, the J end by 4 bases, with 13 bases between. This chain's CDR3 is CASSLEVTGTYGYTF. CDR3 DNA sequence: TGTGCCAGCAGCTTAGAAGTCACAGGGACCTATGGCTACACCTTC.

This clonotype was seen ten or more times. The chain recombines TRBV7-8 with TRBJ2-7, with TRBD1 matching over 7 bases. Germline-derived CDR1 and CDR2 are SGHVS and FQNEAQ. This CDR3 contains 16 residues. V shed 3 bases and J 4 bases; nucleotides not matched to a gene: 12. DNA of the CDR3: TGTGCCAGCAGCTTTGCCACAGGGGAAATCTCGTACGAGCAGTACTTC. Amino acid sequence: CASSFATGEISYEQYF.

This clonotype was detected many times. The CDR3 DNA reads TGTGCCAGCAGCTCACCCCTGGCGGAGCCTTACACAGATACGCAGTATTTT. It codes for CASSSPLAEPYTDTQYF. This chain links TRBV9 with TRBJ2-3, with D unresolved. Germline CDR1 and CDR2: SGDLS and YYNGEE. V was clipped by 4 bases and J by 2 bases, with 20 bases between them. The CDR3 is made up of 17 amino acids.

This clonotype was counted ten times or more. CDR3 coding DNA: TGTGCCAGCTCACCGTCCCGGGGAACCTTCAAAAATTCACCCCTCCACTTT. Protein: CASSPSRGTFKNSPLHF. The J gene is TRBJ1-6, the V gene TRBV18; no firm D call. This CDR3 has 17 amino acids. Between the trimmed V and J ends, which lost 3 bases and 7 bases, there was a span of 19 bases. Germline loops: CDR1 KGHSH, CDR2 LQKENI.

This clonotype was counted only a few times. The gene calls are TRBV3-1 and TRBJ2-1; D possibly corresponds to TRBD1 (6 bases). CDR1 and CDR2 (germline): LGHDT, YNNKEL (reference sequence). There are 18 residues in the CDR3. Trimming removed 2 bases at V and 6 bases at J, with 23 bases between. CDR3 sequence (DNA): TGTGCCAGCAGCCAACTGAAAGGCGGCAAGGGGGATCGCAATGAGCAGTTCTTC. This encodes CASSQLKGGKGDRNEQFF.

This clonotype appeared many times. The rearrangement uses TRBV6-5 and TRBJ2-1; 11 bases line up with TRBD1. The CDR3 has 15 residues. Per the germline V gene, CDR1 is MNHEY and CDR2 is SVGAGI. J was trimmed by 2 bases and V by 6 bases; bases with no gene match: 3. CDR3 amino acids: CASSKDRGPYNEQFF. CDR3 sequence (DNA): TGTGCCAGCAGCAAGGACAGGGGGCCCTACAATGAGCAGTTCTTC.

This clonotype was picked up many times. CDR3 loop: CASSPLSGVQPQHF. In DNA form, the CDR3 reads TGTGCCAGCTCACCTCTCAGTGGGGTTCAGCCCCAGCATTTT. This chain joins TRBV18 and TRBJ1-5; D not resolved. CDR1 KGHSH and CDR2 LQKENI come from the germline V gene. Trimming took off 3 bases at V and 6 bases at J, with 12 bases between the two ends. The CDR3 is 14 residues long.

The CDR3: CASSQGEGFTEAFF. The CDR3 nucleotides read TGTGCCAGCAGTCAAGGGGAGGGTTTCACTGAAGCTTTCTTT. The chain links TRBV6-6 to TRBJ1-1; D is perhaps TRBD1 (5 bases). The CDR3 consists of 14 residues. Germline V gene sequence: CDR1 MNHNY, CDR2 SVGAGI (reference sequence). Trimming cost V 5 bases and J 4 bases, with 14 bases left between them.

This rearrangement joins TRBV3-1 to TRBJ1-2; 7 bases agree with TRBD1. CDR1 LGHDT and CDR2 YNNKEL come from the germline V gene (reference sequence). The CDR3 sequence is 14 residues long. V shed 4 bases, J shed 8 bases, and the junction held 10 bases outside the gene matches. CDR3 in DNA: TGTGCCAGCAGCCTCACGACAGGGTCACGGGGCTACACCTTC. Its translation: CASSLTTGSRGYTF.

There are a few counts of this clonotype. The chain recombines TRBV19 with TRBJ1-5, with a weak D call TRBD1 (6 bases). V gave up 3 bases and J gave up 4 bases, with 7 bases separating them. Germline-derived CDR1 and CDR2 are LNHDA and SQIVND (reference sequence). CDR3 length: 13 amino acids. CDR3 sequence reads: CASSMGANQPQHF. DNA of the CDR3: TGTGCCAGTAGTATGGGGGCAAATCAGCCCCAGCATTTT.

CDR3 DNA: TGCGCCAGCAGTCGCCTCGGGGGGAGGAGCTCCTACAATGAGCAGTTCTTC. Its protein is CASSRLGGRSSYNEQFF. The rearrangement links TRBV5-1 to TRBJ2-1; 7 positions match TRBD2. The V and J ends lost 5 bases and 0 bases, in that order; junction bases with no gene match: 11. Per the germline V gene, CDR1 is SGHRS and CDR2 is YFSETQ. CDR3 length: 17 residues.

The table lists this clonotype with many counts. The J gene is TRBJ2-1, the V gene TRBV7-9, with D perhaps matching TRBD1 (5 bases). Germline assignment: CDR1 SEHNR and CDR2 FQNEAQ (reference sequence). This CDR3 is 11 amino acids long. Trimming removed 3 bases at V and 9 bases at J, with 6 bases between. CDR3 sequence: CASSFGAEQFF. CDR3 coding DNA: TGTGCCAGCAGCTTTGGGGCTGAGCAGTTCTTC.